The 5 T cell receptor beta chains listed next were all sequenced from one sample in a study of T-cell reconstitution after alpha-beta-depleted transplantation in children. Unique molecular identifiers were used to barcode this TCRbeta library. TCRdb re-called the PCR reads through MiXCR, storing one row per CDR3 protein. In the table there are approximately 490,000 distinct CDR3 sequences, around 13% of which are singletons. Sequences were derived from PBMCs from the stem cell graft donor, sampled from the stem cell graft. The receptor set was obtained from a human donor who donated a stem cell graft to a child with combined immunodeficiency.

In this sample, this clonotype turned up many times. The chain uses TRBV20-1 and TRBJ2-1, with 10 bases matching TRBD2. With V trimmed by 2 bases and J by 3 bases, 7 bases remained unmatched. From germline, CDR1 is DFQATT and CDR2 SNEGSKA (reference sequence). The CDR3 covers 16 residues. CDR3 residues: CSARRSGGAFYNEQFF. CDR3 DNA: TGCAGTGCTAGACGCAGCGGGGGGGCCTTCTACAATGAGCAGTTCTTC.

The rearrangement joins TRBV4-3 to TRBJ2-3; D gene unclear. Germline CDR1 LGHNA, CDR2 YSLEER. The germline V and J ends were trimmed by 1 base and 0 bases, with 11 bases remaining between them. The CDR3 runs 16 residues. The CDR3 loop reads CASSQGSTPSTDTQYF. CDR3 nucleotides: TGCGCCAGCAGCCAAGGTTCGACACCTAGCACAGATACGCAGTATTTT.

The CDR3 coding sequence is TGTGCCATCGGACAGGGGTTGACTAGCGGTGGGGATACGCAGTATTTT. This encodes CAIGQGLTSGGDTQYF. The chain employs TRBV10-3 and TRBJ2-3, with D perhaps given as TRBD1 or TRBD2 (9 bases each). V was trimmed by 8 bases and J by 6 bases, leaving 24 bases between them. This CDR3 comprises 16 residues. Germline CDR1 and CDR2: ENHRY and SYGVKD.

The CDR3 region is CASSDPGASGESYNEQFF. The DNA for the CDR3 is TGTGCCAGCAGTGATCCGGGAGCTAGCGGGGAGTCCTACAATGAGCAGTTCTTC. This chain uses TRBV9 with TRBJ2-1; 9 bases agree with TRBD2. V was pared by 5 bases and J by 1 base, with 13 bases of the junction left unmatched. The germline V gene encodes CDR1 SGDLS and CDR2 YYNGEE. This CDR3 contains 18 residues. Combining the CDR3 with reference TRBV9 and TRBJ2-1 gives the whole variable domain DSGVTQTPKHLITATGQRVTLRCSPRSGDLSVYWYQQSLDQGLQFLIQYYNGEERAKGNILERFSAQQFPDLHSELNLSSLELGDSALYFCASSDPGASGESYNEQFFGPGTRLTVL.

In its sample, this clonotype was seen many times. The gene calls are TRBV7-9 and TRBJ2-1; D gene uncertain. This CDR3 spans 14 amino acids. CDR1 and CDR2 from the germline V gene are SEHNR and FQNEAQ (reference sequence). The V end lost 1 base, the J end lost 1 base, and 5 bases lay between the germline ends. CDR3 in amino acids: CASSLVSSYNEQFF. For the CDR3, the DNA is TGTGCCAGCAGCTTAGTGAGTTCCTACAATGAGCAGTTCTTC.